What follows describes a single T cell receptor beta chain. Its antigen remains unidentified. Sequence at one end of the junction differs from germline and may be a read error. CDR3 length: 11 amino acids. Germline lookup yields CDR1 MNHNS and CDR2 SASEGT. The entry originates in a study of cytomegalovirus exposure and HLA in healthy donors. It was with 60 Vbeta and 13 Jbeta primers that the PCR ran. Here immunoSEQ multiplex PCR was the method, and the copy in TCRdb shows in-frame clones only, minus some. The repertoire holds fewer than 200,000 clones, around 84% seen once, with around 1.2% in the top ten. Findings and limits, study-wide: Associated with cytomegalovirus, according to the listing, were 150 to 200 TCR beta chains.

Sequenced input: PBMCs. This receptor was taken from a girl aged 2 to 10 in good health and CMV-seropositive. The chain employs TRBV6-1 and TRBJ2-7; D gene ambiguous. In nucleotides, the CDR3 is TGTGCCACCAGTGCAGGATTCGAGCAGTACTTC. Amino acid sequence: CATSAGFEQYF.